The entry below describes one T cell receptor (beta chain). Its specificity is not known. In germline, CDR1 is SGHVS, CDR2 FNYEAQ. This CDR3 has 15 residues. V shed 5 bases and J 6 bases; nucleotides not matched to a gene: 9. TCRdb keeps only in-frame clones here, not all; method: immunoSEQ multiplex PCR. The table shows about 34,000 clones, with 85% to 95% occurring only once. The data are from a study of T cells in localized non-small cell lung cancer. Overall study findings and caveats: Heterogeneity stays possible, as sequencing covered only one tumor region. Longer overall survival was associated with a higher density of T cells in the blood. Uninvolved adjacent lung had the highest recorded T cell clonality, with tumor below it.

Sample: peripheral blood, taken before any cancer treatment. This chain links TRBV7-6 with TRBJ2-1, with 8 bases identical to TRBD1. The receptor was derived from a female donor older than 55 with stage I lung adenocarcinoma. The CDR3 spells CASSQQGALSNEQFF. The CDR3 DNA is TGTGCCAGCAGCCAGCAGGGGGCTTTGTCCAATGAGCAGTTCTTC.